Here is one T cell receptor (beta chain) with its context. This receptor's antigen is unknown. No base-level quality is on record; no much larger clone is a single base apart. The sample is drawn from a study of sequential checkpoint blockade in melanoma (dated by TCRdb to the late 2010s). Turning to the overall study: In a 1:1 randomization, patients received either first-line nivolumab then ipilimumab (arm A) or ipilimumab then nivolumab (arm B). Maintenance nivolumab was given following each of the two trial sequences. Summary of the overall study and its limitations: Validation of the response-prediction model combining TCR metrics and mutation burden is needed in larger, independent patient cohorts.

TCRbeta CDR3 regions were immunosequenced from genomic DNA with the immunoSEQ Assay. Before high-throughput sequencing, genomic DNA was amplified using bias-controlled multiplex PCR. Per the original workflow: To quantify the absolute abundance of each unique TCRbeta CDR3 region, the sequences were collapsed and filtered. Clonality, defined as 1 minus Pielou's evenness, was calculated using only productive rearrangements. Clones with significantly greater frequencies in on-treatment versus baseline samples were identified using a previously published method. The table comes from immuneACCESS by way of TCRdb, which keeps in-frame sequences with V and J called. Part of the clones is missing from these tables; in studies checked, under half for an unresolved V gene and the rest for unknown reasons. V and J calls and clone size are given by that table; D and trimming were obtained from the DNA. The sample table contains roughly 14,000 clones; only one count was recorded for around three quarters of them. The top ten clonotypes cover approximately 30% of the sample.

The treatment or condition tag for this specimen amounts to: randomized to nivolumab then ipilimumab (arm A) or the reverse (arm B). No trial patient had received prior DNA-damaging chemotherapy. A FACS Aria II flow cytometer was used to sort live CD3+CD8+ cells that were negative for CD19 and CD56 from thawed PBMCs. Samples came from patients with melanoma in CheckMate 064, a randomized, open-label phase II trial of sequential checkpoint blockade. Peripheral blood mononuclear cells were collected by leukapheresis, purified using Ficoll-Paque, and frozen in human serum containing approximately 9.4% DMSO. Immediately after sorting, the purity of the sorted blood CD3+CD8+ cells was confirmed to be >98%, and DNA was then extracted. Reading from cysteine to phenylalanine, the CDR3 counts 15 amino acids. The only DNA kept is the CDR3, 45 bases in frame from the first base. In the germline V gene, CDR1 corresponds to SGHVS and CDR2 to FNYEAQ. V is cut back by 5 bases and J by 8 bases, with 9 bases in the junction unmatched.

This clonotype was sampled from a human donor with melanoma. Rearrangement joined TRBV7-6 to TRBJ2-1, and 10 junctional nucleotides match TRBD1. Sequenced material: CD8+ T cells sorted from blood (inferred from file names), taken from a patient given nivolumab and ipilimumab in sequence. The nucleotides are TGTGCCAGCAGCCCCCCGGGACAGGGGATCCATGAGCAGTTCTTC. This sequence encodes CASSPPGQGIHEQFF.